A selection of T cell receptor beta chains follows, all from one sample in a study of graft-versus-host responses after intestinal transplantation. These receptors have no identified antigens. Only in-frame clones appear in the TCRdb table, and some are missing; sequencing was by immunoSEQ multiplex PCR. The table shows 100,000 to 110,000 clones, with about 88% occurring only once. The sample was unstimulated CD4+ T cells sorted from spleen or lymph node cells, taken before transplant. All receptors derive from a human donor who was the organ donor for an intestinal transplant. Both conserved end residues are part of each CDR3. A D gene is named only where the DNA matches it firmly. Expanded clones are given a class, and other clones once, few, many or no size at all.

d_gene,v_gene,j_gene,abundance,CDR3nt,CDR3aa
TRBD1,TRBV28,TRBJ2-7,-,TGTGCCAGCAGTTTCGAGGACAGGACATCGGGGGAGCAGTACTTC,CASSFEDRTSGEQYF
TRBD1,TRBV6-1,TRBJ2-1,-,TGTGCCAGCAGGTTCGGGACAGGGGAGACAAATGAGCAGTTCTTC,CASRFGTGETNEQFF
TRBD1,TRBV5-4,TRBJ2-3,-,TGTGCCAGCAGCTTGCAGGGGGCGCATCTCGATACGCAGTATTTT,CASSLQGAHLDTQYF
-,TRBV29-1,TRBJ2-3,-,TGCAGCGTTGTATCTTATTTAGGCAGCGCTAGCACAGATACGCAGTATTTT,CSVVSYLGSASTDTQYF
-,TRBV6-1,TRBJ1-1,-,TGTGCCAGCGGGGTGAAATTAATGAACACTGAAGCTTTCTTT,CASGVKLMNTEAFF
-,TRBV25-1,TRBJ2-3,-,TGTGCCAGCAGTCAGCTAGCAACAGATACGCAGTATTTT,CASSQLATDTQYF
-,TRBV5-5,TRBJ2-5,-,TGTGCCAGCAGCTTACCGGGGAAAGAGACCCAGTACTTC,CASSLPGKETQYF
TRBD2,TRBV18,TRBJ2-4,-,TGTGCCAGCTCACCCGGACTAGCGGTAGCCAAAAACATTCAGTACTTC,CASSPGLAVAKNIQYF
TRBD1,TRBV18,TRBJ2-5,-,TGTGCCAGCTCACCACTTCCGGGACAGGGCGTGACCCAGTACTTC,CASSPLPGQGVTQYF
-,TRBV6-5,TRBJ1-2,once,TGTGCCGCTCGACAGGCGACATATGGCTACACCTTC,CAARQATYGYTF
TRBD1,TRBV11-2,TRBJ2-5,-,TGTGCCAGCAGCTCCCGAGCCGGGACAGGGCTAGAGACCCAGTACTTC,CASSSRAGTGLETQYF
-,TRBV28,TRBJ2-4,-,TGTGCCAGCGGCCGAGGGGGTCAAAACATTCAGTACTTC,CASGRGGQNIQYF
-,TRBV6-5,TRBJ2-3,-,TGTGCCAGCAGTTATAGGGCAGTTACAGATACGCAGTATTTT,CASSYRAVTDTQYF
-,TRBV5-6,TRBJ1-5,-,TGTGCCAGCAGCGGGGCCGGGGGCGGGCAGCCCCAGCATTTT,CASSGAGGGQPQHF
TRBD1,TRBV28,TRBJ1-2,-,TGTGCCAGCTCGAGGACAGGGGTTAGCTATGGCTACACCTTC,CASSRTGVSYGYTF
TRBD1,TRBV25-1,TRBJ1-3,-,TGTGCCAGCAGTGAAGACAGGGGATACTCTGGAAACACCATATATTTT,CASSEDRGYSGNTIYF
TRBD1,TRBV19,TRBJ1-5,once,TGTGCCAGTAGTATCCAACAGGGGGGGAGCAATCAGCCCCAGCATTTT,CASSIQQGGSNQPQHF
-,TRBV27,TRBJ2-7,-,TGTGCCAGCAGTCCAATCTATATCCAGCGCGAGCAGTACTTC,CASSPIYIQREQYF
TRBD2,TRBV4-1,TRBJ2-5,-,TGCGCCAGCAGCCAAGGACTAGCGGGGGGCCAAGAGACCCAGTACTTC,CASSQGLAGGQETQYF
-,TRBV20-1,TRBJ1-2,-,TGCAGTGTCAGGTCTCTCTATGGCTACACCTTC,CSVRSLYGYTF
TRBD2,TRBV5-1,TRBJ2-1,-,TGCGCCAGCAGCTCCGGGGGGGCCTCCTACAATGAGCAGTTCTTC,CASSSGGASYNEQFF
-,TRBV4-1,TRBJ1-5,-,TGCGCCAGCAGCCAAGACGTGGGGCGGCAGTGGGTAGGGCCCCAGCATTTT,CASSQDVGRQWVGPQHF
TRBD1,TRBV7-9,TRBJ1-2,-,TGTGCCAGCAGCTCACTACAGGGGGCCGGCGGCTATGGCTACACCTTC,CASSSLQGAGGYGYTF
TRBD1,TRBV11-2,TRBJ1-6,-,TGTGCCAGCAGCTTAGATATCGGACAGGGGTATAATTCACCCCTCCACTTT,CASSLDIGQGYNSPLHF
-,TRBV7-2,TRBJ2-5,-,TGTGCCAGCAGCTCGCTCCGGGCCCCAGGGGAGACCCAGTACTTC,CASSSLRAPGETQYF
-,TRBV4-2,TRBJ2-3,-,TGTGCCAGCAGCCAAGCTGCGCGGGTAGCAACAGATACGCAGTATTTT,CASSQAARVATDTQYF
-,TRBV5-6,TRBJ1-6,-,TGTGCCAGCAGCTTGTATGCCTTCAATTCACCCCTCCACTTT,CASSLYAFNSPLHF
-,TRBV19,TRBJ2-7,-,TGTGCCAGTAGTCCATCTATGGACGACACCTACGAGCAGTACTTC,CASSPSMDDTYEQYF